The 21 T cell receptor beta chains reported below all come from one sample, sequenced in a study of vaccination and CD4 T cells after COVID-19. These receptors lack a known antigen. Treatment noted: approximately 9-day PBMC culture with coronavirus spike peptide pools or control peptides (ViraFEST assay). Cultured CD4+ T cells had their DNA profiled by the Oncomine TCR Beta short-read assay. TCRdb redid the calling of the PCR reads with MiXCR, one entry per CDR3 protein. This sample has over 20,000 distinct CDR3 sequences, with roughly 42% found just once. The sequenced sample was CD4+ T cells from blood, cultured in vitro. Receptors originate from a human donor who had recovered from COVID-19.

The chain combines TRBV7-3 with TRBJ2-3; 11 bases are shared with TRBD2. With 8 bases clipped from V and 6 bases from J, the junction kept 7 bases outside the gene matches. The CDR3 runs 14 residues. Germline CDR1 and CDR2: SGHTA and FQGTGA. This chain's CDR3 is CASGVAGGRDTQYF. The CDR3 coding sequence is TGTGCCAGCGGGGTAGCGGGGGGGCGGGATACGCAGTATTTT.

This clonotype has only a few counts. V gene TRBV6-5 combines with J gene TRBJ1-2; unclear D gene. The CDR3 extends over 14 amino acids. The V gene lost 0 bases and the J gene lost 2 bases, with 7 bases spanning the gap. Germline-derived CDR1 and CDR2 are MNHEY and SVGAGI. CDR3 loop: CASSYSYGNYGYTF. DNA for the CDR3: TGTGCCAGCAGTTACTCGTACGGGAACTATGGCTACACCTTC.

The table lists this clonotype with a few counts. The gene calls are TRBV20-1 and TRBJ2-5; possibly TRBD1 for D (6 bases). CDR3 size: 14 residues. The V gene lost 0 bases and the J gene lost 3 bases, with 11 bases spanning the gap. CDR1 is DFQATT, CDR2 SNEGSKA, per germline (reference sequence). CDR3 coding DNA: TGCAGTGCTAGAGAAGGGACATGGGAAGAGACCCAGTACTTC. Translated, it gives CSAREGTWEETQYF.

The V gene is TRBV15, the J gene TRBJ2-7; D is unclear. The CDR3 covers 13 residues. Germline lookup yields CDR1 LNHNV and CDR2 YYDKDF (reference sequence). The ends were cut back, 0 bases at V and 4 bases at J, with 7 bases in the middle. The CDR3 sequence is CATSRDGHYEQYF. For the CDR3, the DNA is TGTGCCACCAGCAGAGATGGCCATTACGAGCAGTACTTC.

In this sample, this clonotype turned up a few times. The chain uses TRBV27 and TRBJ2-5, with TRBD2 matching over 14 bases. The CDR3 contains 18 residues. In germline, CDR1 is MNHEY, CDR2 SMNVEV (reference sequence). V lost 8 bases and J lost 2; bases outside the gene matches: 13. The CDR3 is CASLPGTSGRAQQETQYF. The CDR3 nucleotides are TGTGCCAGCCTCCCCGGGACTAGCGGGAGAGCCCAACAAGAGACCCAGTACTTC.

This chain links TRBV2 with TRBJ2-7; TRBD1 agrees at 11 bases. Germline values: CDR1 SNHLY, CDR2 FYNNEI. Trimming at V came to 7 bases and at J to 7 bases, leaving 9 bases not matched to a gene. This CDR3 is 14 amino acids long. CDR3: CASTGTGGPLEQYF. CDR3 nucleotides: TGTGCCAGCACCGGGACAGGGGGGCCTTTGGAGCAGTACTTC.

This clonotype came up a few times. The chain carries TRBV6-5 and TRBJ2-5; 9 nucleotides line up with TRBD1. Germline loops: CDR1 MNHEY, CDR2 SVGAGI. This CDR3 is 14 amino acids long. The ends lost 4 bases at V and 5 bases at J; junction bases unmatched: 5. CDR3 nucleotides: TGTGCCAGCAGTTTACAGGGGGCGGGGGAGACCCAGTACTTC. Its translation: CASSLQGAGETQYF.

Only a few counts were recorded for this clonotype. The chain links TRBV20-1 to TRBJ1-2; D is undetermined. Deletions cut 2 bases from V and 6 bases from J, with 13 bases between. The CDR3 length is 13 residues. Germline values: CDR1 DFQATT, CDR2 SNEGSKA (reference sequence). As DNA, the CDR3 is TGCAGTGCTAGACGAGGCCTTGAGGATGGCTACACCTTC. Amino acids: CSARRGLEDGYTF.

The rearrangement joins TRBV20-1 to TRBJ2-7; D might be TRBD1 (5 bases). The CDR3 is 11 residues long. CDR1 is DFQATT and CDR2 is SNEGSKA in the germline V gene (reference sequence). Trimming removed 0 bases at V and 6 bases at J, with 6 bases between. CDR3 region: CSARDRAEQYF. Here the CDR3 DNA reads TGCAGTGCTAGAGACAGGGCCGAGCAGTACTTC.

This chain uses TRBV30 with TRBJ2-3, with 9 bases identical to TRBD2. The CDR3 has 11 residues. The ends lost 3 bases at V and 13 bases at J; junction bases unmatched: 5. Germline CDR1 is GTSNPN and CDR2 is SVGIG (reference sequence). CDR3: CAWRTSGGEYF. CDR3 coding DNA: TGTGCCTGGAGGACTAGCGGAGGGGAGTATTTT. The full variable domain, its missing parts supplied by reference TRBV30 and TRBJ2-3, is SQTIHQWPATLVQPVGSPLSLECTVEGTSNPNLYWYRQAAGRGLQLLFYSVGIGQISSEVPQNLSASRPQDRQFILSSKKLLLSDSGFYLCAWRTSGGEYFGPGTRLTVL.

The V and J genes are TRBV7-3 and TRBJ2-7; 12 positions agree with TRBD2. J gave up 3 bases and V 5 bases, and 5 bases lay outside the gene matches. CDR3 length: 15 amino acids. Germline V gene sequence: CDR1 SGHTA, CDR2 FQGTGA. The CDR3 DNA sequence: TGTGCCAGCAGCCCCCTAGCGGGGGGGCACTACGAGCAGTACTTC. This gives the protein CASSPLAGGHYEQYF. The full variable domain, completed using reference TRBV7-3 and TRBJ2-7, is GAGVSQTPSNKVTEKGKYVELRCDPISGHTALYWYRQSLGQGPEFLIYFQGTGAADDSGLPNDRFFAVRPEGSVSTLKIQRTERGDSAVYLCASSPLAGGHYEQYFGPGTRLTVT.

The chain is built from TRBV5-4 and TRBJ2-3, with 8 bases aligning to TRBD2. In germline, CDR1 is SGHNT, CDR2 YYREEE (reference sequence). The CDR3 extends over 15 amino acids. J was trimmed by 3 bases and V by 4 bases; bases with no gene match: 7. CDR3 nucleotides: TGTGCCAGCAGCCCCGGGGGGGGCCTAACAGATACGCAGTATTTT. It encodes CASSPGGGLTDTQYF.

There are a few counts of this clonotype. V is TRBV15 and J is TRBJ2-7, with D perhaps matching TRBD1 or TRBD2 (5 bases each). The CDR3 sequence is 16 residues long. Germline V gene data show CDR1 as LNHNV and CDR2 as YYDKDF (reference sequence). Trimming pared 3 bases from V and 7 bases from J, leaving 22 bases between. The CDR3 loop is CATSRPQRDVRWEQYF. CDR3 nucleotides: TGTGCCACCAGCAGGCCCCAGAGGGACGTACGATGGGAGCAGTACTTC.

The J gene is TRBJ2-7, the V gene TRBV6-1; a possible D gene is TRBD1 (5 bases). Germline CDR1 is MNHNS and CDR2 is SASEGT. The CDR3 runs to 12 residues. V lost 6 bases to trimming and J lost 4 bases, with 10 bases between them. CDR3 residues: CASRHDSYEQYF. The DNA of the CDR3 is TGTGCCAGCAGACACGACAGTTACGAGCAGTACTTC.

This clonotype was counted a few times. The chain combines TRBV20-1 with TRBJ2-7; no firm D call. The germline V gene has CDR1 DFQATT and CDR2 SNEGSKA (reference sequence). This CDR3 has 12 amino acids. V dropped 3 bases and J dropped 3 bases, with 9 bases sitting between them. The CDR3 DNA reads as TGCAGTGCTAGTGGTAACTTCTACGAGCAGTACTTC. It codes for CSASGNFYEQYF.

There are a few counts of this clonotype. The rearrangement links TRBV28 to TRBJ1-2; a possible D gene is TRBD1 (6 bases). Trimming took 3 bases from V and 4 from J, leaving 12 bases between them. This CDR3 spans 14 amino acids. Germline CDR1 and CDR2: MDHEN and SYDVKM. The CDR3 loop is CASSFGGAGYGYTF. The CDR3 nucleotides are TGTGCCAGCAGTTTTGGGGGGGCCGGCTATGGCTACACCTTC.

This chain uses TRBV5-1 with TRBJ1-6; 8 bases agree with TRBD1. Trimming removed 1 base from V and 8 bases from J; junction bases left unmatched: 8. This CDR3 has 16 residues. The germline V gene has CDR1 SGHRS and CDR2 YFSETQ. In DNA, the CDR3 is TGCGCCAGCAGCTTGTCTGCGGGACAGGACTATTCACCCCTCCACTTT. It codes for CASSLSAGQDYSPLHF.

This chain connects TRBV20-1 to TRBJ2-7, with 7 nucleotides matching TRBD2. The CDR3 contains 14 residues. Looked up from germline, CDR1 is DFQATT and CDR2 is SNEGSKA (reference sequence). J gave up 6 bases and V 3 bases, and 11 bases lay outside the gene matches. Here the CDR3 reads CSASGGRARGEQYF. CDR3 in DNA: TGCAGTGCTAGCGGGGGGAGGGCGCGGGGCGAGCAGTACTTC.

This clonotype was observed a few times. The junction does not match germline at one end; this may be a read error. V and J are TRBV25-1 and TRBJ1-1; D perhaps matches TRBD1 (5 bases). The CDR3 contains 11 residues. Germline V gene data show CDR1 as MGHDK and CDR2 as SYGVNS. The CDR3 here is CASSWDVRVIF. CDR3 in DNA: TGTGCCAGCAGTTGGGACGTCCGTGTGATCTTT.

This chain uses TRBV7-2 with TRBJ2-1; D is ambiguous. The germline CDR1 and CDR2 sequences are SGHTA and FQGNSA. The CDR3 runs to 15 residues. The V end was cut by 2 bases, the J end by 7 bases, with 15 bases between. CDR3 bases: TGTGCCAGCAGCTTAACGGCGGCCCAGAGAAATGAGCAGTTCTTC. Encoded protein: CASSLTAAQRNEQFF.

V usage is TRBV6-5 and J usage is TRBJ2-7, with D uncertain. Germline CDR1 MNHEY, CDR2 SVGAGI. Trimming took off 4 bases at V and 7 bases at J, with 14 bases between the two ends. CDR3 length equals 13 residues. CDR3 DNA sequence: TGTGCCAGCAGTTCTACGACGAAAGGGGAGCAGTACTTC. It encodes CASSSTTKGEQYF.